This note documents a single T cell receptor beta chain sequence. This CDR3 region has 14 residues. Germline CDR1 and CDR2: SGHRS and YFSETQ. V gave up 4 bases and J gave up 6 bases; unmatched junction bases: 4. Generated by immunoSEQ multiplex PCR, the TCRdb table keeps only in-frame clones and is missing some. Here the sample spans more than 65,000 clones, approximately 97% being singletons. This entry belongs to a study of technical replicates of blood from a few donors. The source material was T cells isolated from PBMCs. The clonotype was recovered from a human donor in good health. The chain employs TRBV5-1 and TRBJ2-2; 9 positions agree with TRBD1. The CDR3 DNA is TGCGCCAGCAGCCCGGGGACAGGGTCCGGGGAGCTGTTTTTT. This encodes CASSPGTGSGELFF. The full variable domain, its missing parts supplied by reference TRBV5-1 and TRBJ2-2, is KAGVTQTPRYLIKTRGQQVTLSCSPISGHRSVSWYQQTPGQGLQFLFEYFSETQRNKGNFPGRFSGRQFSNSRSEMNVSTLELGDSALYLCASSPGTGSGELFFGEGSRLTVL.